The sequence of this TCR beta chain was determined in a study of PD-1 blockade in classical Hodgkin lymphoma. On the study more broadly: Patients were dosed intravenously with nivolumab at 3 mg/kg every 2 weeks.

This sample's time point: cycle 4 day 1 (C4D1), after 5 to 7 weeks of nivolumab. After autologous stem cell transplantation all patients relapsed, and prior brentuximab vedotin exposure differed between cohorts. CDR1 is SGHKS, CDR2 YYEKEE, per germline (reference sequence). V lost 4 bases, J lost 3 bases, and 4 bases stayed unmatched. CDR3 length equals 13 residues. Generated by immunoSEQ multiplex PCR, the TCRdb table keeps only in-frame clones and is missing some. The sample consists of 90,000 or so clones, roughly 78% of them appearing once. V is TRBV5-5 and J is TRBJ2-7; TRBD2 agrees at 7 bases. The TCR sequence derives from a human donor with classical Hodgkin lymphoma. The sequences come from peripheral blood mononuclear cells (PBMCs), collected before the fourth cycle of nivolumab. This CDR3 reads CASSSGTFYEQYF. The CDR3 bases are TGTGCCAGCAGCAGCGGGACGTTCTACGAGCAGTACTTC. The complete variable domain, with remaining parts taken from reference TRBV5-5 and TRBJ2-7, reads DAGVTQSPTHLIKTRGQQVTLRCSPISGHKSVSWYQQVLGQGPQFIFQYYEKEERGRGNFPDRFSARQFPNYSSELNVNALLLGDSALYLCASSSGTFYEQYFGPGTRLTVT.